Sequencing of this T cell receptor beta chain was carried out in a study of blood T cell repertoires in COVID-19 (TCRdb year 2020). With regard to the full study: The collaborator samples originated in the United States, Italy and Spain and spanned the acute and convalescent phases of COVID-19. The prospective study material was composed of cDNA or gDNA derived from T cells, B-cell-depleted T cells, or PBMCs. The dataset comprised deeply sampled blood TCRbeta repertoires from subjects exposed to, actively infected with, or recovered from COVID-19. A freely available public database, intended as a resource for researchers studying the immune response to SARS-CoV-2, is where the repertoires were released. Samples were obtained from the ongoing ImmuneRACE study (first 160 participants) and from 1,254 subjects provided by 6 global collaborators. The sample metadata nearly always contained a de-identified subject ID, COVID-19 status, age in years and sex. Where HLA class I and class II types were available, the types were taken from metadata supplied by the sample provider, not from assay-based typing. Paper-wide results and their limitations: Clinical and demographic metadata were provided uncurated, with the amount varying by source and participant.

A note on this clone: The antigen it binds to is not known. Per-nucleotide qualities are absent, and no much larger clonotype sits a single base away.

The germline V gene encodes CDR1 MDHEN and CDR2 SYDVKM. The cysteine opens and the phenylalanine closes a CDR3 of 15 amino acids. Solely the CDR3 DNA is kept, with 45 bases framed from the first base. V and J are trimmed by 3 bases and 0 bases, and the gene matches miss 3 bases of the junction. Whole blood was collected in K2EDTA tubes by collaborating institutions according to the institutions' own protocols. For TCRbeta analysis, collaborators shipped samples as frozen whole blood, isolated PBMCs, or DNA extracted from either of those sample types. TCRbeta CDR3 regions were amplified from genomic DNA using the immunoSEQ Assay, a bias-controlled multiplex PCR. As for the authors' bioinformatics: Nucleated cell counts per sample were estimated from amplification of reference gene primers within the assay. Sequence reads were collapsed and filtered to measure the absolute abundance of every unique TCRbeta CDR3 rearrangement. Productive Simpson clonality was computed per sample as the square root of Simpson's diversity index over productive rearrangements. Held by TCRdb, this immuneACCESS table contains in-frame sequences only and omits some clones. Under half of the omission traces to an unresolved V gene where checked; the cause of the rest is unknown. V and J calls plus clone size are reproduced from that table; the DNA served to infer D and trimming. The sample contains about 290,000 clones, around 85% of them found a single time. The top ten clonotypes cover around 4.5% of the sample.

The chain couples TRBV28 to TRBJ1-2, with 8 middle bases fitting TRBD1. The sequence was obtained from a woman aged 45 to 65 with active or convalescent COVID-19. Sequencing input: peripheral blood. This receptor has the CDR3 CASSFGQGANYGYTF. The DNA sequence is as follows: TGTGCCAGCAGTTTCGGACAGGGAGCTAACTATGGCTACACCTTC.